This T cell receptor beta chain was captured by sequencing in a study of blood T cell dynamics during melanoma immunotherapy. Study-wide background: Standard first-line treatment here was pembrolizumab or nivolumab plus ipilimumab in metastatic melanoma.

Germline assignment: CDR1 MDHEN and CDR2 SYDVKM. The CDR3 sequence is 14 residues long. Trimming took 5 bases from V and 2 from J; bases not matched to a gene: 6. All DNA from each sorted CD8+ subset was loaded. The data were produced by immunoSEQ multiplex PCR, yet TCRdb's version contains in-frame clones alone and is incomplete. Altogether approximately 3,500 clones are present, around 92% being singletons, with the ten largest covering 0.5% to 0.6%. This sample's time point: pre-treatment baseline. The TCR comes from a human donor with melanoma. The rearrangement joins TRBV28 to TRBJ2-7; TRBD1 matches at 7 bases. The sample in question was effector memory CD8+ T cells from blood, obtained from a patient treated with checkpoint blockade. CDR3 DNA sequence: TGTGCCAGCAGTCAACCGGGACAGCCCTACGAGCAGTACTTC. This gives the protein CASSQPGQPYEQYF. Based on the CDR3 plus reference TRBV28 and TRBJ2-7, the full variable domain is DVKVTQSSRYLVKRTGEKVFLECVQDMDHENMFWYRQDPGLGLRLIYFSYDVKMKEKGDIPEGYSVSREKKERFSLILESASTNQTSMYLCASSQPGQPYEQYFGPGTRLTVT.